The next 21 T cell receptor beta chains were all read from a single sample in a study of control samples from healthy donors and cancer patients. Sequencing used immunoSEQ multiplex PCR; TCRdb keeps in-frame clones, though not all of them. Altogether under 200,000 clones are present, around nine tenths being singletons, with the ten largest covering 0.55% to 0.7%. Sequenced material: blood. Receptors originate from a woman in her 30s in good health.

The gene calls are TRBV6-5 and TRBJ2-7; 8 bases are a match to TRBD2. Per germline, CDR1 MNHEY and CDR2 SVGAGI. The length of the CDR3 is 13 residues. Trimming cost V 6 bases and J 1 base; bases outside gene matches: 2. Here the CDR3 DNA reads TGTGCCAGCAGGGCGGGGGGTTCCTACGAGCAGTACTTC. It is translated as CASRAGGSYEQYF.

J is TRBJ2-7 and V is TRBV4-3; D remains unclear. The CDR3 runs 14 residues. The germline CDR1 and CDR2 sequences are LGHNA and YSLEER. V lost 0 bases and J 1 base, leaving 7 bases between the germline ends. This chain's CDR3 is CASSQDYPSYEQYF. CDR3 bases: TGCGCCAGCAGCCAAGATTACCCTTCCTACGAGCAGTACTTC.

J is TRBJ2-1 and V is TRBV21-1; TRBD1 is taken as the D call from the table, unchecked against the DNA. TRBV21-1 is reported as a pseudogene. The CDR3 totals 20 residues. CDR3 amino acids: CASSKEVSWLPRGRDNEQFF. CDR3 nucleotide sequence: TGTGCCAGCAGCAAAGAAGTATCATGGTTGCCCAGGGGTAGGGACAATGAGCAGTTCTTC.

This clone showed up just once. This chain uses TRBV24-1 with TRBJ2-1; D call uncertain. Germline CDR1 and CDR2: KGHDR and SFDVKD. The ends were cut back, 9 bases at V and 5 bases at J, with 13 bases in the middle. The CDR3 length is 13 residues. This chain's CDR3 is CATGRPVNNEQFF. In DNA, the CDR3 is TGTGCCACCGGCCGTCCAGTCAACAATGAGCAGTTCTTC.

The rearrangement links TRBV11-1 to TRBJ2-7; 9 nucleotides line up with TRBD2. This CDR3 contains 15 residues. With V trimmed by 3 bases and J by 5 bases, 8 bases remained unmatched. The germline V gene has CDR1 SGHAT and CDR2 FQDESV (reference sequence). CDR3 sequence: CASSFGLAGTHEQYF. CDR3 bases: TGTGCCAGCAGCTTCGGGCTAGCGGGAACCCACGAGCAGTACTTC.

This chain uses TRBV6-5 with TRBJ2-7; a weak D match, TRBD1 (5 bases). The CDR3 runs 14 residues. V was cut by 5 bases and J by 2 bases, with 13 bases left in between. The germline V gene encodes CDR1 MNHEY and CDR2 SVGAGI. The CDR3 sequence: CASSTGEETYEQYF. In DNA, the CDR3 is TGTGCCAGCAGTACAGGAGAGGAGACCTACGAGCAGTACTTC.

This chain joins TRBV7-2 and TRBJ1-2, with 7 bases identical to TRBD1. The CDR3 has 15 residues. V was pared by 1 base and J by 7 bases, with 9 bases of the junction left unmatched. Germline-derived CDR1 and CDR2 are SGHTA and FQGNSA. The CDR3 DNA reads as TGTGCCAGCAGCTTAGTACTCAGCTCAGGGGGTGGCTACACCTTC. Translation gives CASSLVLSSGGGYTF.

V and J are TRBV10-3 and TRBJ1-1; D gene uncertain. The CDR3 contains 12 residues. The V gene's germline CDR1 is ENHRY and CDR2 SYGVKD. The V and J ends lost 1 base and 7 bases respectively, with 7 bases between them. For the CDR3, the DNA is TGTGCCATCAGTGAGTTCCAGCTTGAAGCTTTCTTT. Amino acids: CAISEFQLEAFF.

The chain is built from TRBV6-2 or TRBV6-3 and TRBJ2-7; D perhaps matches TRBD2 (6 bases). The CDR3 loop spans 15 amino acids. Germline V gives CDR1 MNHEY, CDR2 SVGEGT. Trimming took 6 bases from V and 3 from J, leaving 18 bases between them. The CDR3 loop reads CASSRSPGLNYEQYF. The CDR3 DNA sequence: TGTGCCAGCAGCCGTTCCCCGGGACTTAACTACGAGCAGTACTTC.

This sequence joins TRBV15 and TRBJ1-4; D is perhaps TRBD1 (5 bases). Trimming pared 4 bases from V and 7 bases from J, leaving 16 bases between. From germline, CDR1 is LNHNV and CDR2 YYDKDF (reference sequence). The CDR3 is 15 residues long. The CDR3 sequence is CATSIYGAGSEKLFF. The CDR3, as DNA: TGTGCCACCAGCATCTACGGGGCAGGGAGTGAAAAACTGTTTTTT.

As regards this clone: The same CDR3 arises from other DNA sequences in this sample as well. This rearrangement joins TRBV28 to TRBJ1-2; D is ambiguous. The CDR3 spans 11 residues. CDR1 MDHEN and CDR2 SYDVKM come from the germline V gene. The germline V and J ends were trimmed by 2 bases and 6 bases, with 4 bases remaining between them. Here the CDR3 reads CASSLGDGYTF. CDR3 bases: TGTGCCAGCAGTTTAGGTGATGGCTACACCTTC.

The chain joins TRBV29-1 to TRBJ1-2; no clear D gene. Trimming took 5 bases from V and 0 from J, leaving 10 bases between them. From germline, CDR1 is SQVTM and CDR2 ANQGSEA. This CDR3 spans 13 amino acids. CDR3 bases: TGCAGCGTTCGAGGCACTTCTAACTATGGCTACACCTTC. Translated, it gives CSVRGTSNYGYTF.

This chain connects TRBV25-1 to TRBJ1-2; 12 bases agree with TRBD1. Unmatched junction bases numbered 8, after V lost 2 bases and J lost 7 bases. CDR1 and CDR2 from the germline V gene are MGHDK and SYGVNS. The CDR3 contains 16 residues. The CDR3 coding sequence is TGTGCCAGCAGTGAAATCGGGACAGGGGGCGCGGTTGGCTACACCTTC. Amino acid sequence: CASSEIGTGGAVGYTF.

The chain employs TRBV15 and TRBJ2-2; D gene unclear. The length of the CDR3 is 16 residues. Germline CDR1 and CDR2: LNHNV and YYDKDF (reference sequence). V was cut by 0 bases and J by 4 bases, with 12 bases left in between. CDR3 sequence reads: CATSRDPAVSTGELFF. The CDR3 coding sequence is TGTGCCACCAGCAGAGACCCGGCGGTGAGCACCGGGGAGCTGTTTTTT.

The chain couples TRBV3-1 (or the pseudogene TRBV3-2) to TRBJ2-3; D remains unclear. This CDR3 spans 13 amino acids. Trimming removed 7 bases from V and 1 base from J, with 9 bases in between. Germline CDR1 reads LGHDT; CDR2 reads YNNKEL (reference sequence). The CDR3 loop is CASTPTGTDTQYF. For the CDR3, the DNA is TGTGCCAGCACCCCGACTGGCACAGATACGCAGTATTTT.

CDR3 nucleotide sequence: TGCGCCAGCAGCTTCTATTCCTGGGACAGGGGCTACGAGCAGTACTTC. Encoded protein: CASSFYSWDRGYEQYF. The chain uses TRBV5-1 and TRBJ2-7; 10 bases agree with TRBD1. V lost 2 bases and J lost 3; bases outside the gene matches: 8. The germline gives CDR1 SGHRS, CDR2 YFSETQ. The CDR3 extends over 16 amino acids. The whole variable domain, filled in from reference TRBV5-1 and TRBJ2-7, reads KAGVTQTPRYLIKTRGQQVTLSCSPISGHRSVSWYQQTPGQGLQFLFEYFSETQRNKGNFPGRFSGRQFSNSRSEMNVSTLELGDSALYLCASSFYSWDRGYEQYFGPGTRLTVT.

With respect to this clone: Different DNA sequences within this sample yield the same CDR3. The chain recombines TRBV5-1 with TRBJ2-7, with 9 nucleotides matching TRBD1. The length of the CDR3 is 14 residues. Per the germline V gene, CDR1 is SGHRS and CDR2 is YFSETQ. With V trimmed by 0 bases and J by 2 bases, 0 bases remained unmatched. CDR3 coding DNA: TGCGCCAGCAGCTTGGGACAGGGGGCCTACGAGCAGTACTTC. It codes for CASSLGQGAYEQYF.

J is TRBJ1-6 and V is TRBV19; a weak D match, TRBD1 (5 bases). The CDR3 spans 15 residues. V was shortened by 9 bases and J by 5 bases, with 17 bases between the two germline ends. Germline V gene lookup returns CDR1 LNHDA and CDR2 SQIVND (reference sequence). The CDR3 spells CASADTAADNSPLHF. CDR3 DNA: TGTGCCAGCGCGGACACGGCAGCGGATAATTCACCCCTCCACTTT.

The genes are TRBV28 and TRBJ2-7; D not resolved. The CDR3 loop spans 13 amino acids. V shed 1 base and J shed 4 bases, with 8 bases lying between them. The germline gives CDR1 MDHEN, CDR2 SYDVKM. The CDR3 here is CASSLFEPYEQYF. DNA for the CDR3: TGTGCCAGCAGTTTATTTGAGCCGTACGAGCAGTACTTC.

The chain uses TRBV29-1 and TRBJ1-1, with D hard to call. Germline CDR1 reads SQVTM; CDR2 reads ANQGSEA. The CDR3 spans 13 residues. Trimming removed 2 bases from V and 4 bases from J, with 11 bases in between. DNA of the CDR3: TGCAGCGTTGAATCGCGATTGTCCACTGAAGCTTTCTTT. Protein: CSVESRLSTEAFF.

The rearrangement uses TRBV19 and TRBJ1-5; no firm D call. This CDR3 region has 12 residues. V was trimmed by 5 bases and J by 6 bases, leaving 8 bases between them. Per germline, CDR1 LNHDA and CDR2 SQIVND (reference sequence). The CDR3 loop reads CASSVIAQPQHF. The CDR3, as DNA: TGTGCCAGTAGTGTAATTGCTCAGCCCCAGCATTTT.